These 30 T cell receptor beta chains came from one sample sequenced in a study of response to subunit inactivated influenza vaccine (dated by TCRdb to about 2018). The method behind the library was RT-PCR. TCRdb records Illumina HiSeq 2500 as the sequencer. In-frame beta chains were kept once TCRdb had trimmed the public reads at Q25 with fastp and called clones with MiXCR. Every distinct CDR3 protein forms one entry, paired with its most common genes and DNA. Within this sample are about 580,000 distinct CDR3 sequences, with around 15% of them counted one time only. The top ten hold around 10% of the sample. This sample comprised PBMCs from blood, obtained roughly 12 days after vaccination. These receptors were collected from a man aged 45-65 years who received an inactivated influenza vaccine. Donor details come from another sample of the same person, matched by shared clones.

This clonotype has at least ten counts. The J gene is TRBJ2-5, the V gene TRBV6-5; D remains unclear. Trimming pared 5 bases from V and 3 bases from J, leaving 10 bases between. The CDR3 has 13 residues. Looked up from germline, CDR1 is MNHEY and CDR2 is SVGAGI. The CDR3 protein is CASSNLEKETQYF. The CDR3 DNA sequence: TGTGCCAGCAGTAACCTAGAGAAAGAGACCCAGTACTTC.

This clonotype was counted ten times or more. The chain has TRBV20-1 and TRBJ2-5; 10 bases map to TRBD2. This CDR3 spans 16 amino acids. Looked up from germline, CDR1 is DFQATT and CDR2 is SNEGSKA (reference sequence). Trimming cost V 0 bases and J 4 bases; bases outside gene matches: 8. CDR3 sequence: CSARDTASGSGETQYF. As DNA, the CDR3 is TGCAGTGCTAGAGATACGGCTAGCGGGAGCGGAGAGACCCAGTACTTC.

There are a few counts of this clonotype. This chain joins TRBV20-1 and TRBJ2-5; D gene ambiguous. Germline V gene sequence: CDR1 DFQATT, CDR2 SNEGSKA (reference sequence). Trimming cost V 0 bases and J 3 bases, with 5 bases left between them. This CDR3 is 12 amino acids long. CDR3 DNA sequence: TGCAGTGCTAGAGACGTAAAAGAGACCCAGTACTTC. Its translation: CSARDVKETQYF.

The chain links TRBV5-6 to TRBJ2-1; D is ambiguous. Germline V gives CDR1 SGHDT, CDR2 YYEEEE. V gave up 0 bases and J gave up 3 bases, with 10 bases separating them. The length of the CDR3 is 15 residues. As DNA, the CDR3 is TGTGCCAGCAGCTTGGATCCAGCCCACTACAATGAGCAGTTCTTC. It encodes CASSLDPAHYNEQFF. The whole variable domain, remainder taken from reference TRBV5-6 and TRBJ2-1, is DAGVTQSPTHLIKTRGQQVTLRCSPKSGHDTVSWYQQALGQGPQFIFQYYEEEERQRGNFPDRFSGHQFPNYSSELNVNALLLGDSALYLCASSLDPAHYNEQFFGPGTRLTVL.

This clonotype has just a few counts. The genes are TRBV5-1 and TRBJ1-4, with TRBD1 as a possible D gene (6 bases). CDR1 SGHRS and CDR2 YFSETQ come from the germline V gene. V was pared by 2 bases and J by 4 bases, with 9 bases between. The CDR3 is 14 amino acids. CDR3 DNA sequence: TGCGCCAGCAGCTTCCAGGGGTTTAATGAAAAACTGTTTTTT. It encodes CASSFQGFNEKLFF.

The V and J genes are TRBV6-1 and TRBJ2-3; D not certain. Trimming cost V 2 bases and J 0 bases, with 12 bases left between them. The CDR3 sequence is 16 residues long. The germline gives CDR1 MNHNS, CDR2 SASEGT. DNA of the CDR3: TGTGCCAGCAGTGAACATTCGGCGGTTAGCACAGATACGCAGTATTTT. Amino acid sequence: CASSEHSAVSTDTQYF.

There are a few counts of this clonotype. The DNA of the CDR3 is TGTGCCAGCAGCATCGGCAGCTTGGGGAACACCATATATTTT. It yields the protein CASSIGSLGNTIYF. The chain has TRBV9 and TRBJ1-3; D is undetermined. Germline CDR1 reads SGDLS; CDR2 reads YYNGEE. Deletions cut 4 bases from V and 7 bases from J, with 15 bases between. The CDR3 covers 14 residues.

This clonotype has just a few counts. This sequence joins TRBV9 and TRBJ2-3, with D tentatively TRBD2 (7 bases). The CDR3 totals 12 residues. Germline values: CDR1 SGDLS, CDR2 YYNGEE. The ends were cut back, 9 bases at V and 2 bases at J, with 10 bases in the middle. This CDR3 reads CATRGATDTQYF. CDR3 DNA: TGTGCCACTCGGGGGGCCACAGATACGCAGTATTTT.

This clonotype was picked up a small number of times. The rearrangement links TRBV7-2 to TRBJ2-2, with 8 bases matching TRBD1. Unmatched junction bases numbered 7, after V lost 2 bases and J lost 8 bases. This CDR3 contains 15 residues. The V gene's germline CDR1 is SGHTA and CDR2 FQGNSA. The CDR3 DNA reads TGTGCCAGCAGCTTATTAGGGACAGGTAGTGGGGAGCTGTTTTTT. Residues: CASSLLGTGSGELFF.

V gene TRBV20-1 combines with J gene TRBJ2-5; D possibly matches TRBD1 or TRBD2 (5 bases each). The V end was cut by 0 bases, the J end by 4 bases, with 15 bases between. Looked up from germline, CDR1 is DFQATT and CDR2 is SNEGSKA (reference sequence). The CDR3 spans 15 residues. CDR3 in DNA: TGCAGTGCTAGAGATGGGCAGGGTGGAGGAGAGACCCAGTACTTC. This gives the protein CSARDGQGGGETQYF.

This clonotype has just a few counts. The chain recombines TRBV18 with TRBJ2-7, with D perhaps TRBD2 (6 bases). There are 12 residues in the CDR3. From germline, CDR1 is KGHSH and CDR2 LQKENI. The ends were cut back, 3 bases at V and 6 bases at J, with 9 bases in the middle. The CDR3 DNA reads as TGTGCCAGCTCACCTGGCGGGGTCGAGCAGTACTTC. Its protein is CASSPGGVEQYF.

The chain employs TRBV20-1 and TRBJ1-1, with D possibly being TRBD1 (5 bases). This CDR3 has 13 amino acids. V dropped 4 bases and J dropped 5 bases, with 14 bases sitting between them. Per germline, CDR1 DFQATT and CDR2 SNEGSKA (reference sequence). The CDR3 DNA follows: TGCAGTGCTACTGCCGGGGCGGTAACTGAAGCTTTCTTT. Protein sequence: CSATAGAVTEAFF.

This clonotype was seen more than once but under ten times. The gene calls are TRBV30 and TRBJ1-1; 7 positions agree with TRBD1. Germline V gene lookup returns CDR1 GTSNPN and CDR2 SVGIG (reference sequence). Losses at the gene ends were 3 bases for V and 4 bases for J; bases not matched to a gene: 8. This CDR3 has 14 residues. The CDR3 DNA sequence: TGTGCCTGGAGCGTGACAGGGCGAGGCACTGAAGCTTTCTTT. Its translation: CAWSVTGRGTEAFF.

This clonotype was observed a handful of times. The V gene is TRBV28, the J gene TRBJ1-5; no definite D call. This CDR3 region has 12 residues. Deletions cut 3 bases from V and 9 bases from J, with 9 bases between. The V gene's germline CDR1 is MDHEN and CDR2 SYDVKM. The CDR3 sequence: CASSFSRPPQHF. DNA for the CDR3: TGTGCCAGCAGTTTTAGTCGTCCGCCCCAGCATTTT.

This clonotype has a count of ten or more. The chain is built from TRBV4-1 and TRBJ1-5; D remains unclear. The ends were cut back, 3 bases at V and 1 base at J, with 13 bases in the middle. The germline V gene has CDR1 MGHRA and CDR2 YSYEKL. CDR3 length: 16 residues. This CDR3 reads CASSQTPGLSNQPQHF. In DNA form, the CDR3 reads TGCGCCAGCAGCCAGACCCCTGGATTAAGCAATCAGCCCCAGCATTTT.

This clonotype was detected only a few times. V and J are TRBV6-2 or TRBV6-3 and TRBJ2-2; the match to TRBD2 covers 7 bases. This CDR3 region has 16 residues. Germline trimming cut 6 bases from V and 0 bases from J; bases unmatched to any gene: 7. Germline-derived CDR1 and CDR2 are MNHEY and SVGEGT. The CDR3 sequence: CASRGGLGANTGELFF. In nucleotides, the CDR3 is TGTGCCAGCAGGGGAGGACTAGGCGCGAACACCGGGGAGCTGTTTTTT.

This clonotype was observed many times. This chain connects TRBV4-3 to TRBJ1-1; D is possibly TRBD1 (5 bases). Germline V lookup: CDR1 LGHNA, CDR2 YSLEER. The CDR3 consists of 15 residues. Trimming removed 0 bases from V and 4 bases from J, with 12 bases in between. DNA for the CDR3: TGCGCCAGCAGCCAAGATGGGCAGGGAGGCACTGAAGCTTTCTTT. The encoded protein is CASSQDGQGGTEAFF.

Only a few counts were recorded for this clonotype. The genes are TRBV6-1 and TRBJ2-7; 7 nucleotides match TRBD1. Losses at the gene ends were 5 bases for V and 2 bases for J; bases not matched to a gene: 15. The CDR3 covers 17 residues. Germline V CDR1 and CDR2: MNHNS, SASEGT. CDR3 in DNA: TGTGCCAGCAGTCAACTTACTTATGGGACAGCAACCTACGAGCAGTACTTC. Encoded protein: CASSQLTYGTATYEQYF.

The chain couples TRBV9 to TRBJ2-5; D tentatively reads TRBD1 or TRBD2 (5 bases each). This CDR3 contains 14 residues. CDR1 is SGDLS, CDR2 YYNGEE, per germline. The V end was cut by 1 base, the J end by 1 base, with 8 bases between. CDR3 nucleotide sequence: TGTGCCAGCAGCGTAAAAGGGACCCAAGAGACCCAGTACTTC. It codes for CASSVKGTQETQYF.

This chain uses TRBV4-2 with TRBJ1-4; 10 nucleotides agree with TRBD1. The CDR3 contains 15 residues. V trimming: 2 bases; J trimming: 7 bases; junction bases outside the gene matches: 4. The germline CDR1 and CDR2 sequences are LGHNA and YNFKEQ. The CDR3 DNA reads TGTGCCAGCAGCCAACCCGGGACAGGGGCTGAAAAACTGTTTTTT. Its protein is CASSQPGTGAEKLFF.

The chain employs TRBV2 and TRBJ2-1, with 7 bases fitting TRBD2. CDR1 is SNHLY and CDR2 is FYNNEI in the germline V gene. Trimming at V came to 7 bases and at J to 3 bases, leaving 12 bases not matched to a gene. CDR3 size: 16 residues. CDR3: CASTPPQRGVYNEQFF. CDR3 nucleotide sequence: TGTGCCAGCACTCCCCCCCAACGGGGGGTCTACAATGAGCAGTTCTTC.

Only one count was recorded for this clonotype. A much larger clone sits a single nucleotide away, making a read error possible. This chain's CDR3 is CRAGTGMNTEALF. CDR3 nucleotide sequence: TGCAGGGCTGGAACGGGAATGAACACTGAAGCTCTCTTT. The V call is TRBV20-1, the J call TRBJ1-1; D call uncertain. The CDR3 consists of 13 residues. Looked up from germline, CDR1 is DFQATT and CDR2 is SNEGSKA (reference sequence).

The chain combines TRBV5-1 with TRBJ2-3, with D perhaps matching TRBD2 (6 bases). Trimming shortened V by 0 bases and J by 2 bases, and 13 bases separated the two germline ends. The V gene's germline CDR1 is SGHRS and CDR2 YFSETQ. The CDR3 extends over 16 amino acids. CDR3 DNA sequence: TGCGCCAGCAGCTTGGAAGGCGGGGTTTACACAGATACGCAGTATTTT. This codes for CASSLEGGVYTDTQYF.

V usage is TRBV10-3 and J usage is TRBJ2-7; 9 bases fit TRBD2. The CDR3 is 18 amino acids. The V and J ends lost 0 bases and 4 bases, in that order; junction bases with no gene match: 13. The germline CDR1 and CDR2 sequences are ENHRY and SYGVKD. CDR3 loop: CAISESTRGGRNTYEQYF. The DNA for the CDR3 is TGTGCCATCAGTGAGTCGACGCGGGGGGGGCGCAACACTTACGAGCAGTACTTC.

At least ten counts were recorded for this clonotype. V and J are TRBV12-3 or TRBV12-4 and TRBJ2-2; perhaps TRBD2 as D (5 bases). Trimming took 8 bases from V and 6 from J, leaving 10 bases between them. The CDR3 sequence is 12 residues long. The CDR3 nucleotides are TGTGCCAGCTTGCCCGGGGCCGGGGAGCTGTTTTTT. As protein: CASLPGAGELFF.

This clonotype was detected only a few times. This rearrangement joins TRBV10-3 to TRBJ2-3, with a tentative D call TRBD1 (6 bases). Germline V CDR1 and CDR2: ENHRY, SYGVKD. CDR3 size: 13 residues. The V end lost 6 bases, the J end lost 4 bases, and 11 bases lay between the germline ends. The CDR3 sequence is CAIRPQGSDTQYF. The DNA for the CDR3 is TGTGCCATCAGACCTCAGGGGTCAGATACGCAGTATTTT.

This clonotype was seen at least ten times. The rearrangement joins TRBV6-2 or TRBV6-3 to TRBJ2-1; maybe TRBD2 (5 bases). In germline, CDR1 is MNHEY, CDR2 SVGEGT. The V gene lost 10 bases and the J gene lost 8 bases, with 12 bases spanning the gap. CDR3 size: 11 residues. The CDR3: CATKVRDEQFF. The CDR3 DNA follows: TGTGCCACCAAGGTGCGGGATGAGCAGTTCTTC.

The genes are TRBV10-3 and TRBJ2-5; D unresolved. Germline assignment: CDR1 ENHRY and CDR2 SYGVKD. The CDR3 spans 14 residues. Trimming took 3 bases from V and 5 from J, leaving 13 bases between them. CDR3 amino acids: CAISEGGRMETQYF. Written as DNA, the CDR3 is TGTGCCATCAGTGAAGGTGGACGGATGGAGACCCAGTACTTC.

The rearrangement joins TRBV3-1 to TRBJ2-7; D assignment may be TRBD1 or TRBD2 (5 bases each). The V end was cut by 0 bases, the J end by 4 bases, with 13 bases between. The CDR3 is 15 amino acids. Germline CDR1 reads LGHDT; CDR2 reads YNNKEL (reference sequence). The CDR3 DNA follows: TGTGCCAGCAGCCAAGATTACGGGACGGGGTACGAGCAGTACTTC. Its protein is CASSQDYGTGYEQYF.

This clonotype has just a few counts. This chain joins TRBV7-2 and TRBJ2-7, with TRBD2 identical over 8 bases. CDR1 is SGHTA and CDR2 is FQGNSA in the germline V gene. J was trimmed by 3 bases and V by 0 bases; bases with no gene match: 7. CDR3 length: 16 amino acids. CDR3 coding DNA: TGTGCCAGCAGCTTAGCACCGGGACTAGTAATCTACGAGCAGTACTTC. Translated, it gives CASSLAPGLVIYEQYF.